Below, one T cell receptor (beta chain) is given with its context. With 6 bases clipped from V and 1 base from J, the junction kept 8 bases outside the gene matches. This CDR3 spans 15 amino acids. Germline CDR1 is MNHEY and CDR2 is SMNVEV (reference sequence). This entry belongs to a study of blood T cell repertoires in COVID-19. In terms of age and location, participants ranged from roughly 18 to 89 years and lived in roughly 22 US areas. Participant-given clinical history determined each cohort assignment. Recovery meant two consecutive negative NP/OP PCR tests, professional clearance, or resolved symptoms. As handled by the study authors: The assay estimated nucleated cells by amplifying reference gene primers. Sequenced by immunoSEQ multiplex PCR; TCRdb stores in-frame clones only, minus some. V, J and clone size derive from that table, while D and trimming were established from the DNA sequence. The sample lists some 100,000 clones, just over 85% occurring once.

What was sequenced was PBMCs or T cells enriched from blood (not recorded which). The clonotype was recovered from a woman in her forties or fifties who had recovered from COVID-19. The chain joins TRBV27 to TRBJ2-7, with 8 bases identical to TRBD1. CDR3 sequence (DNA): TGTGCCAGCAGGGGGACAGGCTCCTGGTCCTACGAGCAGTACTTC. Translating it yields CASRGTGSWSYEQYF.